These 19 T cell receptor beta chains came from one sample sequenced in a study of cytomegalovirus exposure and HLA in healthy donors. The primer mix had 60 Vbeta and 13 Jbeta primers. Sequencing used immunoSEQ multiplex PCR; TCRdb keeps in-frame clones, though not all of them. The sample lists 100,000 to 150,000 clones, about 86% occurring once. Sequenced material: PBMCs. These TCRs come from a man between 18 and 35 years old in good health and CMV-seronegative.

The chain joins TRBV6-4 to TRBJ2-2, with no clear D. V lost 2 bases and J 7 bases, leaving 14 bases between the germline ends. The germline CDR1 and CDR2 sequences are MRHNA and SNTAGT. CDR3 length: 15 residues. CDR3 residues: CASSDGWLGGGELFF. The DNA of the CDR3 is TGTGCCAGCAGTGACGGCTGGCTAGGCGGCGGGGAGCTGTTTTTT.

The rearrangement uses TRBV25-1 and TRBJ2-1; 7 bases match TRBD2. The CDR3 is made up of 13 amino acids. CDR1 and CDR2 from the germline V gene are MGHDK and SYGVNS. V shed 10 bases and J 6 bases; nucleotides not matched to a gene: 9. CDR3 protein: CATSPRTSNEQFF. The DNA of the CDR3 is TGTGCCACCTCTCCCCGGACTAGCAATGAGCAGTTCTTC.

The J gene is TRBJ2-3, the V gene TRBV5-1; 9 bases are shared with TRBD2. The V segment lost 1 base and the J segment 2 bases; nucleotides outside the gene matches: 8. This CDR3 has 17 amino acids. From germline, CDR1 is SGHRS and CDR2 YFSETQ. The DNA of the CDR3 is TGCGCCAGCAGCTTGTTATTAGGCGGGGGGGCCACAGATACGCAGTATTTT. This translates into CASSLLLGGGATDTQYF.

In DNA, the CDR3 is TGCGCCAGCAGCCAAGGACAGGGGGCTGACGTCCGCAATCAGCCCCAGCATTTT. Amino acid sequence: CASSQGQGADVRNQPQHF. This sequence joins TRBV4-1 and TRBJ1-5; 10 nucleotides match TRBD1. CDR1 is MGHRA, CDR2 YSYEKL, per germline. Trimming cost V 1 base and J 2 bases; bases outside gene matches: 8. The CDR3 loop spans 18 amino acids.

This chain links TRBV6-4 with TRBJ2-3, with 13 nucleotides matching TRBD2. The CDR3 is made up of 16 amino acids. The J segment lost 8 bases and the V segment lost 2 bases, leaving 7 bases of the junction unmatched. Looked up from germline, CDR1 is MRHNA and CDR2 is SNTAGT. The CDR3 region is CASSDHGTSGVGTQYF. CDR3 nucleotides: TGTGCCAGCAGTGACCACGGGACTAGCGGGGTTGGTACGCAGTATTTT.

The chain combines TRBV6-1 with TRBJ1-5; 7 positions agree with TRBD1. V trimming: 6 bases; J trimming: 3 bases; junction bases outside the gene matches: 5. CDR1 is MNHNS and CDR2 is SASEGT in the germline V gene. CDR3 size: 14 residues. The DNA of the CDR3 is TGTGCCAGCAGACTAGGGACAGACAATCAGCCCCAGCATTTT. Translated: CASRLGTDNQPQHF.

The rearrangement joins TRBV5-6 to TRBJ2-7; D unclear. This CDR3 comprises 15 residues. Trimming took 0 bases from V and 2 from J, leaving 12 bases between them. Germline CDR1 SGHDT, CDR2 YYEEEE. The CDR3 sequence: CASSLDDNSAYEQYF. In DNA form, the CDR3 reads TGTGCCAGCAGCTTGGATGATAACTCCGCCTACGAGCAGTACTTC. The variable domain in full, completed from reference TRBV5-6 and TRBJ2-7, reads DAGVTQSPTHLIKTRGQQVTLRCSPKSGHDTVSWYQQALGQGPQFIFQYYEEEERQRGNFPDRFSGHQFPNYSSELNVNALLLGDSALYLCASSLDDNSAYEQYFGPGTRLTVT.

V usage is TRBV7-2 and J usage is TRBJ1-1; possible D gene TRBD1, 5 bases. The CDR3 runs to 13 residues. Trimming took 5 bases from V and 7 from J, leaving 14 bases between them. Per germline, CDR1 SGHTA and CDR2 FQGNSA. CDR3: CASSRGRTNEAFF. The CDR3 DNA is TGTGCCAGCAGCCGAGGACGGACAAATGAAGCTTTCTTT.

The V gene is TRBV27, the J gene TRBJ2-7, with 7 nucleotides matching TRBD1. This CDR3 contains 14 residues. Germline V lookup: CDR1 MNHEY, CDR2 SMNVEV (reference sequence). Trimming cost V 6 bases and J 3 bases; bases outside gene matches: 8. CDR3 DNA sequence: TGTGCCAGCAGGCCAAACGACAGGGTCTACGAGCAGTACTTC. Amino acid sequence: CASRPNDRVYEQYF.

This chain joins TRBV4-3 and TRBJ1-2; D gene ambiguous. The V end lost 1 base, the J end lost 2 bases, and 11 bases lay between the germline ends. Germline CDR1 reads LGHNA; CDR2 reads YSLEER. The CDR3 has 15 residues. Here the CDR3 reads CASSQGAQRNYGYTF. The CDR3 coding sequence is TGCGCCAGCAGCCAAGGGGCTCAGAGAAACTATGGCTACACCTTC.

The chain has TRBV9 and TRBJ2-7; 11 bases agree with TRBD1. CDR1 is SGDLS and CDR2 is YYNGEE in the germline V gene. The CDR3 sequence is 16 residues long. Trimming removed 4 bases from V and 6 bases from J; junction bases left unmatched: 12. CDR3 sequence reads: CASSLDRDRGDREQYF. The CDR3 region has the DNA TGTGCCAGCAGCTTGGACCGGGACAGGGGGGATCGCGAGCAGTACTTC.

V is TRBV10-2 and J is TRBJ1-4, with 7 nucleotides matching TRBD1. This CDR3 contains 14 residues. With 2 bases clipped from V and 5 bases from J, the junction kept 2 bases outside the gene matches. Germline V gene sequence: CDR1 WSHSY, CDR2 SAAADI. The CDR3 DNA reads TGCGCCAGCAGTGAGGCGACAGGGAATGAAAAACTGTTTTTT. This encodes CASSEATGNEKLFF.

The chain carries TRBV14 and TRBJ1-2; 8 bases align to TRBD1. CDR3 length: 16 amino acids. Germline trimming cut 2 bases from V and 4 bases from J; bases unmatched to any gene: 9. CDR1 and CDR2 (germline): SGHDN, FVKESK. The DNA of the CDR3 is TGTGCCAGCAGCCAATTCGACAGGGGAAGTCCCTATGGCTACACCTTC. Translated: CASSQFDRGSPYGYTF. Full variable domain (rest looked up from reference TRBV14 and TRBJ1-2): EAGVTQFPSHSVIEKGQTVTLRCDPISGHDNLYWYRRVMGKEIKFLLHFVKESKQDESGMPNNRFLAERTGGTYSTLKVQPAELEDSGVYFCASSQFDRGSPYGYTFGSGTRLTVV.

The chain recombines TRBV18 with TRBJ2-7, with TRBD1 identical over 8 bases. The germline gives CDR1 KGHSH, CDR2 LQKENI. The trim removed 0 bases at V and 1 base at J, leaving 5 bases unmatched. The CDR3 totals 16 residues. CDR3: CASSPPRTGSSYEQYF. The CDR3 DNA reads TGTGCCAGCTCACCACCCAGGACAGGGAGTTCCTACGAGCAGTACTTC.

The chain carries TRBV7-2 and TRBJ2-7, with D perhaps TRBD2 (6 bases). V lost 5 bases and J lost 9, with 20 bases in between. Germline CDR1 and CDR2: SGHTA and FQGNSA. CDR3 length: 14 residues. The CDR3 loop is CASSPASGDFGQYF. CDR3 DNA sequence: TGTGCCAGCAGCCCTGCTTCGGGGGATTTCGGGCAGTACTTC.

V usage is TRBV29-1 and J usage is TRBJ1-1, with D maybe TRBD1 (6 bases). Germline loops: CDR1 SQVTM, CDR2 ANQGSEA. The CDR3 runs 12 residues. In DNA, the CDR3 is TGCAGTTTCGGGACAATGAACACTGAAGCTTTCTTT. Its protein is CSFGTMNTEAFF.

The rearrangement joins TRBV6-1 to TRBJ1-5, with TRBD1 matching 8 bases. Germline CDR1 and CDR2: MNHNS and SASEGT. V shed 1 base, J shed 7 bases, and the junction held 9 bases outside the gene matches. The CDR3 contains 16 residues. The CDR3 is CASSEGRGRGHQPQHF. The CDR3 coding sequence is TGTGCCAGCAGTGAAGGGAGAGGCAGGGGGCACCAGCCCCAGCATTTT.

This chain uses TRBV6-4 with TRBJ2-6, with a possible D match to TRBD2 (5 bases). The CDR3 totals 17 residues. The ends were cut back, 10 bases at V and 1 base at J, with 20 bases in the middle. Germline CDR1 MRHNA, CDR2 SNTAGT. DNA of the CDR3: TGTGCCATGGATAGCGATGTAATAGGGTCTGGGGCCAACGTCCTGACTTTC. This codes for CAMDSDVIGSGANVLTF.

This clone has just a few counts. The genes are TRBV7-6 and TRBJ2-2; 10 bases are a match to TRBD2. V shed 9 bases and J 5 bases; nucleotides not matched to a gene: 12. This CDR3 spans 16 amino acids. CDR1 is SGHVS and CDR2 is FNYEAQ in the germline V gene. This CDR3 reads CASTAETSGLTGELFF. The CDR3 DNA sequence: TGTGCCAGTACAGCCGAGACTAGCGGGCTTACCGGGGAGCTGTTTTTT.